The clone carrying this TCR beta chain was seen a handful of times. TCRdb reprocessed the 5' RACE reads via MiXCR and lists one record per CDR3 protein. The data contain hundreds of thousands of distinct CDR3 sequences, around 15% of them seen just once; the ten biggest clones take up roughly 20%. This sample is drawn from a study of T-cell memory formation after mild COVID-19. The germline V and J ends were trimmed by 2 bases and 3 bases, with 6 bases remaining between them. Germline V gene data show CDR1 as SGHDT and CDR2 as YYEEEE. The CDR3 length is 12 residues. The sequence derives from a man younger than 35 who had mild COVID-19 (a few samples of this study predate the infection). Cell type and time point are not known. Sequencing was performed on PBMCs or a T cell subset sorted from them (not recorded which). The V gene is TRBV5-6, the J gene TRBJ2-7, with D uncertain. Written as DNA, the CDR3 is TGTGCCAGCAGCTTCTTAGACTACGAGCAGTACTTC. Residues: CASSFLDYEQYF.